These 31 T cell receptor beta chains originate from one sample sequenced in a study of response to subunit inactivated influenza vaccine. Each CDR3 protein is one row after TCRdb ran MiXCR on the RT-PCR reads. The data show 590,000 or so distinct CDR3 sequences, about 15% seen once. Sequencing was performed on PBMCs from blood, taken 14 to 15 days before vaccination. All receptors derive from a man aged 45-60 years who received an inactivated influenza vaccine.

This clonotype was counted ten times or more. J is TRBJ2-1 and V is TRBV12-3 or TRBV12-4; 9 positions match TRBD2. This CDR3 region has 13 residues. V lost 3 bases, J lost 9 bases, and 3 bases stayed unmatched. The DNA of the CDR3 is TGTGCCAGCAGTTTTGGCGGGGGGGCTGAGCAGTTCTTC. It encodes CASSFGGGAEQFF.

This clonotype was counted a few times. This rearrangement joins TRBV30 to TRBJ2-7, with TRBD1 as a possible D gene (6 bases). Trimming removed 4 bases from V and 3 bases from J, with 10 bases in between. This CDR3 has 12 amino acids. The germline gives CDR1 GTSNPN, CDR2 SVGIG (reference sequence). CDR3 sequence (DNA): TGTGCCTGGAATGGGGACAACTACGAGCAGTACTTC. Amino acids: CAWNGDNYEQYF.

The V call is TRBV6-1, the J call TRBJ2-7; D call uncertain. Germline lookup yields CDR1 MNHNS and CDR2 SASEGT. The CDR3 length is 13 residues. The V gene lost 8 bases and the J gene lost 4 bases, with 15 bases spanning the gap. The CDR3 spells CASRALDLYEQYF. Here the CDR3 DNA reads TGTGCCAGCCGGGCGTTAGATTTATACGAGCAGTACTTC.

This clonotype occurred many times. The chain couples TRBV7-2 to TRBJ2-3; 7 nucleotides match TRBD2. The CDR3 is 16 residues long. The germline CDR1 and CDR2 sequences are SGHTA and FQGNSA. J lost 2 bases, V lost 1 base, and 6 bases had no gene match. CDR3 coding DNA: TGTGCCAGCAGCTTAGGGACTAGTTGGAACACAGATACGCAGTATTTT. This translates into CASSLGTSWNTDTQYF. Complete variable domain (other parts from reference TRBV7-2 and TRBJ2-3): GAGVSQSPSNKVTEKGKDVELRCDPISGHTALYWYRQSLGQGLEFLIYFQGNSAPDKSGLPSDRFSAERTGGSVSTLTIQRTQQEDSAVYLCASSLGTSWNTDTQYFGPGTRLTVL.

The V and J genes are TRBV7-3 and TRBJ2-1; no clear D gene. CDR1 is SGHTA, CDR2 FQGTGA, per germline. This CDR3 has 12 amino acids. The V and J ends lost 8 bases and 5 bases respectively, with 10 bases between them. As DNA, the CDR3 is TGTGCCAGCCTACCCACTAACAATGAGCAGTTCTTC. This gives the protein CASLPTNNEQFF.

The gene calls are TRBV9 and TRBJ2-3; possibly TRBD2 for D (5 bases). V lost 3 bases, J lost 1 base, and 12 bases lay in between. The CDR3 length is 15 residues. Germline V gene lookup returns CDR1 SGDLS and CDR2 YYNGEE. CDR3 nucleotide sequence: TGTGCCAGCAGCGCAGGAGGCGGCCGCACAGATACGCAGTATTTT. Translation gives CASSAGGGRTDTQYF. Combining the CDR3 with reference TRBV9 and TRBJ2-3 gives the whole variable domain DSGVTQTPKHLITATGQRVTLRCSPRSGDLSVYWYQQSLDQGLQFLIQYYNGEERAKGNILERFSAQQFPDLHSELNLSSLELGDSALYFCASSAGGGRTDTQYFGPGTRLTVL.

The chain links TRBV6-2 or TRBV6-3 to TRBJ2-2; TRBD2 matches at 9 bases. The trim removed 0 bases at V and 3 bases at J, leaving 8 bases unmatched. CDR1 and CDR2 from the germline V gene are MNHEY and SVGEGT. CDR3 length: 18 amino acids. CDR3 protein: CASSYSAGGRLYTGELFF. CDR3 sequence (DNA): TGTGCCAGCAGTTACTCTGCGGGGGGGCGTTTATACACCGGGGAGCTGTTTTTT.

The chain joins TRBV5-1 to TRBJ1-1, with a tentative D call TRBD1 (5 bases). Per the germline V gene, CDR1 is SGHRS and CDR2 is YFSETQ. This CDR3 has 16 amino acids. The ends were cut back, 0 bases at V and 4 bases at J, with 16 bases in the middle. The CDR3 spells CASSLGVRGGSTEAFF. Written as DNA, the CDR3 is TGCGCCAGCAGCTTGGGAGTGCGGGGGGGAAGCACTGAAGCTTTCTTT.

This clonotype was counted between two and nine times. CDR3 sequence (DNA): TGCAGTGCTAGTGAGGGGCCCTCCTACAATGAGCAGTTCTTC. Translated, it gives CSASEGPSYNEQFF. This chain uses TRBV20-1 with TRBJ2-1; D tentatively reads TRBD1 or TRBD2 (5 bases each). The CDR3 runs to 14 residues. Germline assignment: CDR1 DFQATT and CDR2 SNEGSKA (reference sequence). Trimming removed 3 bases at V and 0 bases at J, with 9 bases between.

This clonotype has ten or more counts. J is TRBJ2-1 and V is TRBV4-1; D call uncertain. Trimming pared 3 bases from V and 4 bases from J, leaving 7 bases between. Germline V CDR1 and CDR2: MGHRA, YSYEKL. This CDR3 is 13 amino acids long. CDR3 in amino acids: CASSQTGYNEQFF. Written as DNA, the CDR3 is TGCGCCAGCAGCCAGACCGGTTACAATGAGCAGTTCTTC.

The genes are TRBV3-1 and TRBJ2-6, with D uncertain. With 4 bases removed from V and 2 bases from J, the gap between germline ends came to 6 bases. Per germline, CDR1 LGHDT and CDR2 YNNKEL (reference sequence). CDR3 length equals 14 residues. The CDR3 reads CASSRLTGANVLTF. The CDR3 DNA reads TGTGCCAGCAGCCGACTCACTGGGGCCAACGTCCTGACTTTC.

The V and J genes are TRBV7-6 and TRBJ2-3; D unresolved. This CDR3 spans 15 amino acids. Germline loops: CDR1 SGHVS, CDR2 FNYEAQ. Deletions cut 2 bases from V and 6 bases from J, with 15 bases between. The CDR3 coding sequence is TGTGCCAGCAGCTTAAGGGTCGGGCCCGGCGATACGCAGTATTTT. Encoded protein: CASSLRVGPGDTQYF. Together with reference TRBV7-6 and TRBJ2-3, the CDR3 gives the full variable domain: GAGVSQSPRYKVTKRGQDVALRCDPISGHVSLYWYRQALGQGPEFLTYFNYEAQQDKSGLPNDRFSAERPEGSISTLTIQRTEQRDSAMYRCASSLRVGPGDTQYFGPGTRLTVL.

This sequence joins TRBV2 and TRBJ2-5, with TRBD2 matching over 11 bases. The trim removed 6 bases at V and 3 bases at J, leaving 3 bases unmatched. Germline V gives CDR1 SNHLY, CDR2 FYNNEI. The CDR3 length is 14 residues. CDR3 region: CASRPGLAEETQYF. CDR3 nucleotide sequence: TGTGCCAGCAGACCGGGACTAGCGGAAGAGACCCAGTACTTC.

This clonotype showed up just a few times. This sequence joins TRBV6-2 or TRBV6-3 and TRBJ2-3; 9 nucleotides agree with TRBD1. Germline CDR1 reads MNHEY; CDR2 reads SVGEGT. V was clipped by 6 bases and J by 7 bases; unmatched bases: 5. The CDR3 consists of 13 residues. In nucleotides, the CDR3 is TGTGCCAGCAGCTCCGACAGGGGGTATACGCAGTATTTT. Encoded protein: CASSSDRGYTQYF.

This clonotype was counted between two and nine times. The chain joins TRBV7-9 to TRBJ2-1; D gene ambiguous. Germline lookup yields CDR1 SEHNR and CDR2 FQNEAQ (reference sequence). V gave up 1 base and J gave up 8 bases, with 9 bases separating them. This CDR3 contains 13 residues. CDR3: CASSLVVGDEQFF. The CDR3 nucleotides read TGTGCCAGCAGCTTAGTTGTGGGCGATGAGCAGTTCTTC.

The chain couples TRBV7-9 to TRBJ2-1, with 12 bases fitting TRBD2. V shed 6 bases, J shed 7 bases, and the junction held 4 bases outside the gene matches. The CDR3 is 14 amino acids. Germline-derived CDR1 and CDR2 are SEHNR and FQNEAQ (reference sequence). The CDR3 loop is CASSWTSGTNEQFF. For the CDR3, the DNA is TGTGCCAGCAGTTGGACTAGCGGGACTAATGAGCAGTTCTTC.

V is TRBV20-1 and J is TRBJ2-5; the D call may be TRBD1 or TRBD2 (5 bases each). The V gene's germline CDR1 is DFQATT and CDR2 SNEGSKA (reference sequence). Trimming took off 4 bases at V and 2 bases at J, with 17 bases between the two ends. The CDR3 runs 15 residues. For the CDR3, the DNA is TGCAGTGCTACTGAAATCGGGACCTCACAAGAGACCCAGTACTTC. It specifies CSATEIGTSQETQYF.

CDR3 bases: TGTGCCAGCAGCCAAGATCGGGATCGACTCGAGCAGTACTTC. It translates to CASSQDRDRLEQYF. The V call is TRBV3-1, the J call TRBJ2-7; TRBD2 might be the D (5 bases). The CDR3 totals 14 residues. Germline-derived CDR1 and CDR2 are LGHDT and YNNKEL (reference sequence). V was pared by 0 bases and J by 6 bases, with 12 bases between.

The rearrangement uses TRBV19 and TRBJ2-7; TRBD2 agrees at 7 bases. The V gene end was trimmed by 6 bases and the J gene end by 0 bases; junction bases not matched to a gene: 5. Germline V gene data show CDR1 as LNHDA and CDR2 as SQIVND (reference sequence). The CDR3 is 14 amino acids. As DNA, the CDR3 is TGTGCCAGTAGAAAAGCGGGAAACTCCTACGAGCAGTACTTC. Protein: CASRKAGNSYEQYF.

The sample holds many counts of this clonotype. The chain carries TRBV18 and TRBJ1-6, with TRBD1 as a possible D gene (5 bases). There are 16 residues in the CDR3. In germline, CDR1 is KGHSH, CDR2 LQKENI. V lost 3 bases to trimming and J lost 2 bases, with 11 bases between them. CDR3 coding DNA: TGTGCCAGCTCACCGGTAACAGGTGCCTATAATTCACCCCTCCACTTT. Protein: CASSPVTGAYNSPLHF. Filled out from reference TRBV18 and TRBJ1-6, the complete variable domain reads NAGVMQNPRHLVRRRGQEARLRCSPMKGHSHVYWYRQLPEEGLKFMVYLQKENIIDESGMPKERFSAEFPKEGPSILRIQQVVRGDSAAYFCASSPVTGAYNSPLHFGNGTRLTVT.

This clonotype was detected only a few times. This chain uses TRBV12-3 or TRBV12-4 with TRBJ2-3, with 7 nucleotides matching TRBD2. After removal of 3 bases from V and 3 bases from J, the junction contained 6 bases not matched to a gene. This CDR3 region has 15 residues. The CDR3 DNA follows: TGTGCCAGCAGTTTTTCCAGCGGGAAGACAGATACGCAGTATTTT. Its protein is CASSFSSGKTDTQYF.

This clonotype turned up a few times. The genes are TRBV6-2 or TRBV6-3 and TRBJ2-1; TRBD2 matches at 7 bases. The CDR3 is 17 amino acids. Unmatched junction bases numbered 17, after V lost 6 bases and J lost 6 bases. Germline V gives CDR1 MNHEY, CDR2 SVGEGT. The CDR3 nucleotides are TGTGCCAGCAGCCGATCACCCCGAATGACTAGCACCAATGAGCAGTTCTTC. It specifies CASSRSPRMTSTNEQFF.

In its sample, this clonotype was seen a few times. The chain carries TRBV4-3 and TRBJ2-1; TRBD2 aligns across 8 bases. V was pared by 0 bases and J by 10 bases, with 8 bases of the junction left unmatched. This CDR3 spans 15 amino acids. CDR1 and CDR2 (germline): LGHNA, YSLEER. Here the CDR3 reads CASSQDPGRAREQFF. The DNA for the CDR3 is TGCGCCAGCAGCCAAGATCCCGGGAGGGCTCGAGAGCAGTTCTTC.

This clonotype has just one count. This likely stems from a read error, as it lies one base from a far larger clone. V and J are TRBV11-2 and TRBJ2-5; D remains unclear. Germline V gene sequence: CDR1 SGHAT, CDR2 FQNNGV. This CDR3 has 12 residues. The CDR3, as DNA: TGTGCCACCAGCCTACCTGGGGAGACCCAGTACTTC. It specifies CATSLPGETQYF.

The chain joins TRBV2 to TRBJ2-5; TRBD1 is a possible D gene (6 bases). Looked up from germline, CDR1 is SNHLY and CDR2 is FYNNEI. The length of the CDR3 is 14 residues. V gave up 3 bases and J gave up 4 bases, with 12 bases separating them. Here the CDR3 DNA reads TGTGCCAGCAGTGACCAGGGGCCGGGAGAGACCCAGTACTTC. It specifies CASSDQGPGETQYF. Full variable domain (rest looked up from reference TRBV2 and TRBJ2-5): EPEVTQTPSHQVTQMGQEVILRCVPISNHLYFYWYRQILGQKVEFLVSFYNNEISEKSEIFDDQFSVERPDGSNFTLKIRSTKLEDSAMYFCASSDQGPGETQYFGPGTRLLVL.

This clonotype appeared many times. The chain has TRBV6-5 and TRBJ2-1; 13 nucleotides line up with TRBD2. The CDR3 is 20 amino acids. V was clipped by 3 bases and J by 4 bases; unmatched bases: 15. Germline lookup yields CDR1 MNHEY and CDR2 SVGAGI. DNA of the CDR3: TGTGCCAGCAGTTATTTGTCGGGCTACGGGACTAGCGGGACATACAATGAGCAGTTCTTC. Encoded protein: CASSYLSGYGTSGTYNEQFF.

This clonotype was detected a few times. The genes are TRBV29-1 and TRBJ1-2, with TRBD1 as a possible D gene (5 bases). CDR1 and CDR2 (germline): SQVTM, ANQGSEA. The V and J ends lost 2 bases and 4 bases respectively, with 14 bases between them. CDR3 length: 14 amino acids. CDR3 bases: TGCAGCGTTGAATTAGCAGGGAACCTCTATGGCTACACCTTC. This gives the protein CSVELAGNLYGYTF.

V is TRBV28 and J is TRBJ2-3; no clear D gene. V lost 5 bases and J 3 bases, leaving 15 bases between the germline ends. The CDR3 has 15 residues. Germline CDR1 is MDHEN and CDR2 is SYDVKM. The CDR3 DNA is TGTGCCAGCAGTGCACCCTCAGGTGGGACAGATACGCAGTATTTT. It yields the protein CASSAPSGGTDTQYF.

CDR3 nucleotide sequence: TGCAGCGTTGGGGGAGGGCTTAGTGAGCAGTTCTTC. Translation: CSVGGGLSEQFF. This chain joins TRBV29-1 and TRBJ2-1; 7 nucleotides agree with TRBD2. The CDR3 sequence is 12 residues long. CDR1 is SQVTM, CDR2 ANQGSEA, per germline. With V trimmed by 4 bases and J by 9 bases, 6 bases remained unmatched.

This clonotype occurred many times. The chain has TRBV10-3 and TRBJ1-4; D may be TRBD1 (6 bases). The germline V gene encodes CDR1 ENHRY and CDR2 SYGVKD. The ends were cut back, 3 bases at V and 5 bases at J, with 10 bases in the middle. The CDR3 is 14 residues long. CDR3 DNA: TGTGCCATCAGTGAACGGCAGGGGAATGAAAAACTGTTTTTT. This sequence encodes CAISERQGNEKLFF.

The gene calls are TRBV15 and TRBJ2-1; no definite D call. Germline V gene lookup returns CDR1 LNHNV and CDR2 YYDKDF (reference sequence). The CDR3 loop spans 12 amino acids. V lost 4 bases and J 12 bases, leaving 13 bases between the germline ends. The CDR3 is CATSNRAPGQFF. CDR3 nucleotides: TGTGCCACCAGCAACCGGGCCCCCGGGCAGTTCTTC.